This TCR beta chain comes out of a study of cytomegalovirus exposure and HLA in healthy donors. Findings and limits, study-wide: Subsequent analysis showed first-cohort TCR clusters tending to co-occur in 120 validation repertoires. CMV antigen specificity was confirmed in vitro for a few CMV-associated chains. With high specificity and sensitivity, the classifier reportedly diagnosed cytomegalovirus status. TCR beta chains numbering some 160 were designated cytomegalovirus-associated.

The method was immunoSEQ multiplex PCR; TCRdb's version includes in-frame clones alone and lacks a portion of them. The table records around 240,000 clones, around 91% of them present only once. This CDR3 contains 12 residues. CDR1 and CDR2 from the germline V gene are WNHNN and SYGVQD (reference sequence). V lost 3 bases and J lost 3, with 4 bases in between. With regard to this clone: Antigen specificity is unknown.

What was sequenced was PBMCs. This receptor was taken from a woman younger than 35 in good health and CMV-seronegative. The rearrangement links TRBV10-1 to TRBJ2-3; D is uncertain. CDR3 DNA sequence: TGCGCCAGCAGTGACCCTACAGATACGCAGTATTTT. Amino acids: CASSDPTDTQYF.